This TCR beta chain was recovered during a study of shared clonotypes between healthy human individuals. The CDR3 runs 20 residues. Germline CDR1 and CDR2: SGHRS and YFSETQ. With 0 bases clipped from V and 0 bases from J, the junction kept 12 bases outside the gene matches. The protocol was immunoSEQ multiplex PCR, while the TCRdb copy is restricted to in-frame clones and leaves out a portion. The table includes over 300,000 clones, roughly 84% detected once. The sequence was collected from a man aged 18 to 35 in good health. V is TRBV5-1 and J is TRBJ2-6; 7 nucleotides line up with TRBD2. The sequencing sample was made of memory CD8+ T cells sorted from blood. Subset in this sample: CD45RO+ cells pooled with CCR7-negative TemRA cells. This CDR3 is CASSLAELLAEHSGANVLTF. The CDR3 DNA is TGCGCCAGCAGCTTGGCCGAGTTGCTAGCGGAGCACTCTGGGGCCAACGTCCTGACTTTC.